The clone carrying this T cell receptor (beta chain) was observed a handful of times. This CDR3 is built from 13 residues. The germline gives CDR1 GTSNPN, CDR2 SVGIG (reference sequence). With 2 bases clipped from V and 11 bases from J, the junction kept 10 bases outside the gene matches. This entry comes from a study of blood T cell repertoires in COVID-19. In the authors' methods: From reference gene primer amplification, estimates of nucleated cell counts were derived. Profiling relied on immunoSEQ multiplex PCR, and the TCRdb table lists in-frame clones only, not all of them. V and J calls and clone size are those listed in that table; D and trimming were worked out from the DNA. The sample records around 130,000 clones, around 84% being singletons.

Specimen: peripheral blood. This receptor was taken from an elderly woman with acute or convalescent COVID-19. V usage is TRBV30 and J usage is TRBJ1-1; 8 nucleotides align to TRBD1. In nucleotides, the CDR3 is TGTGCCTGGAGTCCCCAGCAGGGGGCGCCGGCTTTCTTT. Protein: CAWSPQQGAPAFF.